This T cell receptor (beta chain) originates from a study of OX40 agonist ivuxolimab in advanced cancers. Study-wide results and limits: On average, CD8+ T cells showed a greater number of expanded clones than CD4+. Partly responding patients at 0.1-3.0 mg/kg showed some of the smallest clonal expansion.

This clone appeared a single time. Its antigen is still unknown. Individuals having autoimmune disease history or systemic immunosuppression were not enrolled. Germline V gene sequence: CDR1 SGHDT, CDR2 YYEEEE. V shed 3 bases, J shed 8 bases, and the junction held 7 bases outside the gene matches. The CDR3 has 13 amino acids. Here immunoSEQ multiplex PCR was the method, and the copy in TCRdb shows in-frame clones only, minus some. This table has 65,000 to 90,000 clones, approximately 85% appearing once. The chain joins TRBV5-6 to TRBJ1-2; 7 bases map to TRBD1. Specimen: CD4+ or CD8+ T cells sorted from blood, collected in a trial of the OX40 agonist ivuxolimab. The origin of this receptor is an adult with an advanced solid tumor such as melanoma, head and neck, liver or kidney cancer. CDR3 amino acids: CASSWTGVRGYTF. The CDR3 bases are TGTGCCAGCAGCTGGACAGGAGTGCGAGGCTACACCTTC.